A single sample gave rise to the 24 T cell receptor beta chains below, sequenced in a study of tumor-infiltrating lymphocytes in oesophageal squamous cell carcinoma. TCRdb passed the PCR reads through MiXCR, listing each CDR3 protein once. This table has about 21,000 distinct CDR3 sequences, 35% to 40% appearing once. The sample consisted of esophageal tumor tissue. The origin of the receptors is a male donor with esophageal squamous cell carcinoma.

V is TRBV28 and J is TRBJ1-2; TRBD1 matches at 7 bases. The CDR3 covers 13 residues. Trimming removed 6 bases from V and 3 bases from J; junction bases left unmatched: 4. Per the germline V gene, CDR1 is MDHEN and CDR2 is SYDVKM. Here the CDR3 DNA reads TGTGCCAGCAGCTGGGACAGATACTATGGCTACACCTTC. Amino acid sequence: CASSWDRYYGYTF.

The rearrangement joins TRBV7-2 to TRBJ2-5; D call uncertain. With the DNA end fitting TRBJ2-1 better, the J assignment may be wrong. CDR3 length: 15 amino acids. The germline V gene has CDR1 SGHTA and CDR2 FQGNSA. The CDR3 spells CASSLGGYAYNEQFF. The CDR3 DNA reads as TGTGCCAGCAGCTTAGGCGGCTACGCATACAATGAGCAGTTCTTC.

The J gene is TRBJ2-3, the V gene TRBV19; 10 nucleotides align to TRBD2. The CDR3 has 16 amino acids. The germline CDR1 and CDR2 sequences are LNHDA and SQIVND (reference sequence). V lost 5 bases to trimming and J lost 2 bases; unmatched junction nucleotides: 7. This chain's CDR3 is CASSPQAGGPTDTQYF. CDR3 nucleotides: TGTGCCAGTAGTCCTCAAGCGGGAGGGCCCACAGATACGCAGTATTTT.

The gene calls are TRBV7-2 and TRBJ2-5; D tentatively fits TRBD1 or TRBD2 (5 bases each). CDR1 and CDR2 from the germline V gene are SGHTA and FQGNSA. V dropped 5 bases and J dropped 7 bases, with 20 bases sitting between them. This CDR3 region has 15 residues. The CDR3: CASSLGRRSLGTQYF. The CDR3 DNA reads as TGTGCCAGCAGCCTGGGACGCCGGAGTTTGGGGACCCAGTACTTC.

The V and J genes are TRBV6-1 and TRBJ2-3; D is uncertain. V lost 5 bases and J lost 0, with 6 bases in between. This CDR3 has 13 amino acids. Germline-derived CDR1 and CDR2 are MNHNS and SASEGT. Here the CDR3 DNA reads TGTGCCAGCAGTACATCTAGCACAGATACGCAGTATTTT. This translates into CASSTSSTDTQYF.

This clonotype was seen at least ten times. This may be a read error, as it is one base from a much larger clone. The V call is TRBV10-2, the J call TRBJ2-5; D unclear. This CDR3 is 13 amino acids long. The germline CDR1 and CDR2 sequences are WSHSY and SAAADI. Trimming removed 6 bases at V and 11 bases at J, with 19 bases between. CDR3 sequence (DNA): TGCGCCAGCAGCCCGGCTGGAAACAATGAGCAGTACTTC. Its protein is CASSPAGNNEQYF.

With regard to this clonotype: Since no conserved phenylalanine or tryptophan closes the CDR3, a read error is the likely cause. The limits of the CDR3 on the DNA are not certain, so only TCRdb's listed CDR3 is given. The rearrangement uses TRBV12-3 or TRBV12-4 and TRBJ2-6; the table's D gene call, TRBD1, was not cross checked with the DNA. The CDR3 extends over 14 residues, inclusive of both ends. CDR3 sequence reads: CASSYLDNEQFFGA.

This clonotype turned up a few times. V and J are TRBV5-1 and TRBJ2-3; 8 bases map to TRBD2. V trimming: 1 base; J trimming: 1 base; junction bases outside the gene matches: 2. Germline V gene sequence: CDR1 SGHRS, CDR2 YFSETQ. CDR3 length equals 15 residues. CDR3 DNA: TGCGCCAGCAGCTTGCTAGCGGGTGGCACAGATACGCAGTATTTT. Protein sequence: CASSLLAGGTDTQYF.

This clonotype was recorded many times. This chain joins TRBV6-1 and TRBJ1-2; weak D call: TRBD1 (6 bases). The CDR3 has 16 amino acids. In germline, CDR1 is MNHNS, CDR2 SASEGT. V was cut by 6 bases and J by 4 bases, with 21 bases left in between. CDR3 sequence reads: CASRTDHLIGGYGYTF. DNA of the CDR3: TGTGCCAGCAGAACTGACCACCTTATAGGGGGCTATGGCTACACCTTC.

V is TRBV10-2 and J is TRBJ2-3; 8 nucleotides line up with TRBD1. The J call may be mistaken, given a closer DNA end match to TRBJ2-7. Germline values: CDR1 WSHSY, CDR2 SAAADI. The CDR3 length is 16 residues. CDR3 nucleotides: TGCGCCAGCAGTGAGGCATCCGGGACAGGAGTCTACGAGCAGTACTTC. Its translation: CASSEASGTGVYEQYF.

The chain joins TRBV20-1 to TRBJ1-5; 7 bases are a match to TRBD1. This CDR3 has 15 residues. Per germline, CDR1 DFQATT and CDR2 SNEGSKA (reference sequence). The junction had 11 bases not matched to a gene; V was cut back by 5 bases and J by 4 bases. This CDR3 is CSAPTPGQRNQPQHF. The CDR3 DNA sequence: TGCAGTGCTCCTACCCCGGGACAGAGAAATCAGCCCCAGCATTTT.

This clonotype is classed as medium-sized. This sequence joins TRBV6-1 and TRBJ2-7; no clear D gene. The germline gives CDR1 MNHNS, CDR2 SASEGT. The CDR3 length is 13 residues. Trimming stripped 4 bases from V and 1 base from J, with 8 bases between. The DNA for the CDR3 is TGTGCCAGCAGTGCTTTCGGGTCCTACGAGCAGTACTTC. Encoded protein: CASSAFGSYEQYF.

The chain has TRBV10-3 and TRBJ2-7; D gene unclear. Trimming cost V 5 bases and J 7 bases, with 9 bases left between them. The germline CDR1 and CDR2 sequences are ENHRY and SYGVKD. CDR3 length: 11 residues. This chain's CDR3 is CAISMNGEQYF. The CDR3 DNA reads TGTGCCATCAGTATGAATGGTGAGCAGTACTTC.

This clonotype was found many times. V usage is TRBV19 and J usage is TRBJ2-1; 7 bases line up with TRBD1. Trimming took 3 bases from V and 1 from J; bases not matched to a gene: 3. Germline CDR1 is LNHDA and CDR2 is SQIVND (reference sequence). The CDR3 sequence is 15 residues long. CDR3 bases: TGTGCCAGTAGTATTACAGGGGTGTCCTACAATGAGCAGTTCTTC. Its translation is CASSITGVSYNEQFF.

This clonotype was seen a few times. No conserved phenylalanine or tryptophan is present at the end of the CDR3, so a read error is the likely explanation. No DNA is shown, since the ends of the CDR3 on it are uncertain; the CDR3 is the one TCRdb lists. The chain uses TRBV28 and TRBJ2-3; the D call TRBD1 from the table was never checked on the DNA. The germline CDR1 and CDR2 sequences are MDHEN and SYDVKM. A total of 15 residues make up the CDR3, ends included. This CDR3 is CASSLDRSMGYTFGS.

At least ten counts were recorded for this clonotype. CDR3 DNA: TGTGCCAGCAGTTACACCGGGTCTACCGGGGAGCTGTTTTTT. Its protein product is CASSYTGSTGELFF. This rearrangement joins TRBV6-6 to TRBJ2-2, with D uncertain. This CDR3 is 14 amino acids long. V lost 2 bases and J 5 bases, leaving 9 bases between the germline ends. Germline V gene sequence: CDR1 MNHNY, CDR2 SVGAGI (reference sequence).

This clonotype showed up just a few times. The conserved phenylalanine or tryptophan normally closing the CDR3 is absent here, so this likely arose from a read error. The limits of the CDR3 on the DNA are not certain, so only TCRdb's listed CDR3 is given. The chain recombines TRBV6-2 or TRBV6-3 with TRBJ2-6; the DNA was not used to check the table's D call, TRBD1. The germline V gene has CDR1 MNHEY and CDR2 SVGEGT. Termini included, the CDR3 measures 13 amino acids. The CDR3 loop reads CASTIGETQYFGA.

This clonotype was observed a single time. This rearrangement joins TRBV7-2 to TRBJ2-4, with TRBD2 identical over 13 bases. CDR3 size: 18 residues. Trimming at V came to 7 bases and at J to 13 bases, leaving 22 bases not matched to a gene. Germline V gene data show CDR1 as SGHTA and CDR2 as FQGNSA. CDR3 amino acids: CASTILAGGVGGHNEQYF. CDR3 nucleotides: TGTGCCAGCACCATACTAGCGGGGGGGGTCGGGGGCCACAATGAGCAGTACTTC.

This clonotype is labeled large. The chain couples TRBV7-3 to TRBJ2-1, with TRBD2 matching 12 bases. V was pared by 1 base and J by 6 bases, with 7 bases of the junction left unmatched. The CDR3 loop spans 17 amino acids. Germline assignment: CDR1 SGHTA and CDR2 FQGTGA. As DNA, the CDR3 is TGTGCCAGCAGCTTAAGGCCTAGCGGGGGGGTGGGCAATGAGCAGTTCTTC. It yields the protein CASSLRPSGGVGNEQFF.

The chain recombines TRBV12-3 or TRBV12-4 with TRBJ2-5, with 7 bases fitting TRBD1. The last part of the DNA fits TRBJ2-7 better; the J call may be wrong. CDR3 length: 12 amino acids. The CDR3 loop is CASSRDSYEQYF. CDR3 nucleotides: TGTGCCAGCAGTCGGGACAGCTACGAGCAGTACTTC.

The chain has TRBV16 and TRBJ2-1; unclear D gene. The J call may not be correct, given that the DNA end is closer to TRBJ2-7. Germline CDR1 and CDR2: KGHSY and FQNENV. The CDR3 runs to 16 residues. The DNA for the CDR3 is TGTGCCAGCAGCCATGACTGGGAAATTAGTACCTACGAGCAGTACTTC. It translates to CASSHDWEISTYEQYF.

The table lists this clonotype with a count of one. V gene TRBV7-1 combines with J gene TRBJ2-1; 11 nucleotides match TRBD2. TRBV7-1 is designated an ORF whose function remains uncertain. V dropped 5 bases and J dropped 2; count of bases not matched to a gene: 8. CDR3 length: 17 residues. CDR3 residues: CASSPVSGRATYNEQFF. DNA of the CDR3: TGTGCCAGCAGCCCCGTTAGCGGGAGGGCCACCTACAATGAGCAGTTCTTC.

The chain joins TRBV29-1 to TRBJ1-1; perhaps TRBD1 as D (6 bases). The ends were cut back, 3 bases at V and 3 bases at J, with 20 bases in the middle. Germline V lookup: CDR1 SQVTM, CDR2 ANQGSEA. The CDR3 has 16 residues. The CDR3 nucleotides read TGCAGCGTTGAGGGGGGGGTGGGGGGCCGGGACACTGAAGCTTTCTTT. Translation: CSVEGGVGGRDTEAFF.

The rearrangement uses TRBV5-1 and TRBJ2-6; the D gene could be TRBD1 or TRBD2 (6 bases each). CDR1 and CDR2 (germline): SGHRS, YFSETQ. The V end was cut by 4 bases, the J end by 0 bases, with 20 bases between. The length of the CDR3 is 19 residues. The CDR3 loop reads CASSPEGGLDYSGANVLTF. The CDR3 nucleotides read TGCGCCAGCAGCCCGGAAGGGGGGCTGGATTACTCTGGGGCCAACGTCCTGACTTTC.